These 21 T cell receptor beta chains were sequenced from one sample in a study of CD8+ T cells in alopecia areata (dated 2018 in TCRdb). Library preparation was by the immunoSEQ multiplex PCR assay. For TCR sequencing, RNA was extracted from every sample and reverse transcribed into cDNA to serve as template. This is the immuneACCESS table as TCRdb keeps it, with only in-frame sequences that have V and J called. A part of the clones is gone; compared with another copy, unresolved V genes explain less than half, and the rest is unexplained. This sample is represented by roughly 150,000 clones; roughly 44% of them were singletons. The leading ten clones occupy roughly 7.5% of the sample. Material for sequencing was CD4+ T cells sorted from blood. Every receptor here comes from a human donor with alopecia areata.

This clone showed up just a few times. CDR3 sequence (DNA): TGTGCCAGTAGTAGAACCGACAGCACTGAAGCTTTCTTT. This codes for CASSRTDSTEAFF. The chain combines TRBV19 with TRBJ1-1; possible D gene TRBD1, 5 bases. Per germline, CDR1 LNHDA and CDR2 SQIVND (reference sequence). The CDR3 loop spans 13 amino acids. The V end lost 4 bases, the J end lost 4 bases, and 10 bases lay between the germline ends.

The gene calls are TRBV27 and TRBJ2-3, with D perhaps TRBD2 (5 bases). In germline, CDR1 is MNHEY, CDR2 SMNVEV (reference sequence). V was cut by 8 bases and J by 0 bases, with 12 bases left in between. The CDR3 extends over 14 amino acids. CDR3 bases: TGTGCCAGCGCCCAGCGGAGAAGCACAGATACGCAGTATTTT. Protein product: CASAQRRSTDTQYF.

This chain joins TRBV5-1 and TRBJ2-3; the match to TRBD1 covers 7 bases. This CDR3 region has 15 residues. Germline V lookup: CDR1 SGHRS, CDR2 YFSETQ. J gave up 4 bases and V 2 bases, and 7 bases lay outside the gene matches. CDR3: CASSFLEQGPDTQYF. The DNA for the CDR3 is TGCGCCAGCAGCTTCTTGGAACAGGGGCCAGATACGCAGTATTTT.

This clone has more than one count but fewer than ten. The gene calls are TRBV18 and TRBJ1-2; D may be TRBD1 (5 bases). V lost 2 bases, J lost 6 bases, and 13 bases lay in between. This CDR3 spans 14 amino acids. Germline lookup yields CDR1 KGHSH and CDR2 LQKENI. The CDR3 DNA reads TGTGCCAGCTCACCATCCGGGGCAGTGAATGGCTACACCTTC. As protein: CASSPSGAVNGYTF.

The genes are TRBV15 and TRBJ2-1; TRBD2 is a possible D gene (6 bases). The CDR3 runs 15 residues. Germline lookup yields CDR1 LNHNV and CDR2 YYDKDF (reference sequence). The V and J ends lost 6 bases and 8 bases respectively, with 20 bases between them. The CDR3 here is CATRVGGWITDEQFF. The CDR3 nucleotides read TGTGCCACCAGAGTGGGGGGATGGATTACTGATGAGCAGTTCTTC.

The gene calls are TRBV27 and TRBJ2-1; D call uncertain. Germline lookup yields CDR1 MNHEY and CDR2 SMNVEV (reference sequence). CDR3 length equals 18 residues. The V end lost 2 bases, the J end lost 0 bases, and 17 bases lay between the germline ends. The CDR3 region is CASSLRLRTKPSYNEQFF. CDR3 nucleotide sequence: TGTGCCAGCAGTTTAAGGTTGAGAACCAAACCCTCCTACAATGAGCAGTTCTTC.

The CDR3: CASRTNENEQFF. CDR3 in DNA: TGTGCCAGTAGGACGAACGAGAATGAGCAGTTCTTC. The chain joins TRBV19 to TRBJ2-1; D not certain. The CDR3 sequence is 12 residues long. With 6 bases removed from V and 7 bases from J, the gap between germline ends came to 10 bases. The germline V gene encodes CDR1 LNHDA and CDR2 SQIVND (reference sequence).

The sample holds a few counts of this clone. The gene calls are TRBV29-1 and TRBJ1-2; D unresolved. Germline CDR1 and CDR2: SQVTM and ANQGSEA. The CDR3 spans 12 residues. With 6 bases removed from V and 2 bases from J, the gap between germline ends came to 10 bases. The CDR3 loop is CSVLTPNYGYTF. CDR3 in DNA: TGCAGCGTACTGACACCAAACTATGGCTACACCTTC.

This clone was seen only a few times. The V gene is TRBV30, the J gene TRBJ1-1; TRBD1 might be the D (5 bases). Germline values: CDR1 GTSNPN, CDR2 SVGIG (reference sequence). This CDR3 has 12 residues. Trimming removed 3 bases at V and 7 bases at J, with 12 bases between. CDR3 in DNA: TGTGCCTGGAGATGGGGACGGGGTGAAGCTTTCTTT. This translates into CAWRWGRGEAFF.

This rearrangement joins TRBV29-1 to TRBJ1-5, with D perhaps TRBD1 (5 bases). Germline loops: CDR1 SQVTM, CDR2 ANQGSEA. CDR3 length: 12 residues. The V gene lost 6 bases and the J gene lost 4 bases, with 10 bases spanning the gap. The CDR3 spells CSVRDGNQPQHF. CDR3 DNA: TGCAGCGTCCGGGACGGTAATCAGCCCCAGCATTTT.

This clone was detected only a few times. V is TRBV7-2 and J is TRBJ1-1, with D hard to call. The CDR3 has 14 residues. V lost 0 bases and J lost 7, with 12 bases in between. The germline CDR1 and CDR2 sequences are SGHTA and FQGNSA. CDR3 sequence (DNA): TGTGCCAGCAGCTTAGCAGGGAGTCGCGGTGAAGCTTTCTTT. Its translation is CASSLAGSRGEAFF.

V is TRBV20-1 and J is TRBJ1-2; D is ambiguous. This CDR3 contains 8 residues. Germline loops: CDR1 DFQATT, CDR2 SNEGSKA (reference sequence). CDR3 DNA sequence: TGCAGCCCTTATGGCTACACCTTC. Protein: CSPYGYTF.

This clone has just a few counts. This rearrangement joins TRBV27 to TRBJ1-1; D gene unclear. Germline V gives CDR1 MNHEY, CDR2 SMNVEV (reference sequence). The CDR3 is 14 amino acids. Trimming shortened V by 6 bases and J by 0 bases, and 11 bases separated the two germline ends. The CDR3 loop reads CASSPLGLNTEAFF. CDR3 DNA sequence: TGTGCCAGCAGCCCGTTGGGGTTGAACACTGAAGCTTTCTTT.

This clone has more than one count but fewer than ten. The chain combines TRBV29-1 with TRBJ2-3; D gene ambiguous. Deletions cut 2 bases from V and 1 base from J, with 10 bases between. Germline CDR1 is SQVTM and CDR2 is ANQGSEA. The CDR3 contains 14 residues. The CDR3: CSVELGSGTDTQYF. CDR3 in DNA: TGCAGCGTTGAATTGGGCAGCGGCACAGATACGCAGTATTTT.

This clone has just a few counts. This chain links TRBV14 with TRBJ2-7; unclear D gene. The CDR3 has 15 amino acids. V shed 1 base and J shed 3 bases, with 13 bases lying between them. Germline V lookup: CDR1 SGHDN, CDR2 FVKESK. Here the CDR3 DNA reads TGTGCCAGCAGCCAAGGTTCACATACCATCTACGAGCAGTACTTC. It encodes CASSQGSHTIYEQYF.

The chain carries TRBV15 and TRBJ2-5, with 12 bases that match TRBD2. Per germline, CDR1 LNHNV and CDR2 YYDKDF (reference sequence). V dropped 2 bases and J dropped 4; count of bases not matched to a gene: 11. CDR3 length: 18 amino acids. CDR3 amino acids: CATSRPEASGRAVETQYF. In nucleotides, the CDR3 is TGTGCCACCAGCAGACCAGAGGCTAGCGGGAGGGCCGTAGAGACCCAGTACTTC.

The gene calls are TRBV2 and TRBJ2-7, with D uncertain. The CDR3 spans 11 residues. Germline CDR1 and CDR2: SNHLY and FYNNEI. The ends were cut back, 6 bases at V and 6 bases at J, with 9 bases in the middle. This CDR3 is CASRGPAEQYF. The CDR3 DNA sequence: TGTGCCAGCAGGGGTCCAGCCGAGCAGTACTTC.

There are many counts of this clone. The rearrangement links TRBV7-2 to TRBJ2-1, with D possibly matching TRBD2 (6 bases). Germline V gene sequence: CDR1 SGHTA, CDR2 FQGNSA. Trimming removed 1 base at V and 14 bases at J, with 9 bases between. The CDR3 loop spans 11 amino acids. CDR3 in DNA: TGTGCCAGCAGCTTAGAACTAGCAAAGTTCTTC. This gives the protein CASSLELAKFF.

The rearrangement links TRBV6-5 to TRBJ1-2, with unresolved D. The ends were cut back, 5 bases at V and 5 bases at J, with 9 bases in the middle. This CDR3 has 12 amino acids. CDR1 is MNHEY, CDR2 SVGAGI, per germline. CDR3 DNA: TGTGCCAGCAGTGAAGTACTTTATGGCTACACCTTC. Amino acids: CASSEVLYGYTF.

This chain links TRBV27 with TRBJ2-1; no reliable D call. Germline-derived CDR1 and CDR2 are MNHEY and SMNVEV (reference sequence). The CDR3 covers 11 residues. Trimming cost V 6 bases and J 5 bases, with 5 bases left between them. The CDR3 nucleotides are TGTGCCAGCAGAATGAACAATGAGCAGTTCTTC. Translating it yields CASRMNNEQFF.

This clone has only a few counts. The V call is TRBV28, the J call TRBJ2-7; TRBD2 agrees at 11 bases. This CDR3 contains 15 residues. Germline V lookup: CDR1 MDHEN, CDR2 SYDVKM. Trimming removed 5 bases from V and 3 bases from J; junction bases left unmatched: 6. CDR3 nucleotide sequence: TGTGCCAGCAGTGCACCGGGACTAGCGGACTACGAGCAGTACTTC. This sequence encodes CASSAPGLADYEQYF.